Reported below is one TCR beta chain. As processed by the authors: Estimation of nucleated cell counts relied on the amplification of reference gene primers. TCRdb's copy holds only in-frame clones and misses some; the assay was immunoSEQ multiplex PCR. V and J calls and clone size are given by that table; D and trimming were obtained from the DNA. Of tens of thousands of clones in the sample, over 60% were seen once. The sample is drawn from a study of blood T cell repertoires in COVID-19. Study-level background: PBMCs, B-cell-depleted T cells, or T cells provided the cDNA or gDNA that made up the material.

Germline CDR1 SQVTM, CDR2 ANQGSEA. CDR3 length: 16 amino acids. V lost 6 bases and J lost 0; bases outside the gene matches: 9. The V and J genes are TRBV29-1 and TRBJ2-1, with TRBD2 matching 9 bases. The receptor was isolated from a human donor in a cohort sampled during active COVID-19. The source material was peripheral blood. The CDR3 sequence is CSVLLSGSPSYNEQFF. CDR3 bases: TGCAGCGTCCTCCTTAGCGGGAGTCCCTCCTACAATGAGCAGTTCTTC.